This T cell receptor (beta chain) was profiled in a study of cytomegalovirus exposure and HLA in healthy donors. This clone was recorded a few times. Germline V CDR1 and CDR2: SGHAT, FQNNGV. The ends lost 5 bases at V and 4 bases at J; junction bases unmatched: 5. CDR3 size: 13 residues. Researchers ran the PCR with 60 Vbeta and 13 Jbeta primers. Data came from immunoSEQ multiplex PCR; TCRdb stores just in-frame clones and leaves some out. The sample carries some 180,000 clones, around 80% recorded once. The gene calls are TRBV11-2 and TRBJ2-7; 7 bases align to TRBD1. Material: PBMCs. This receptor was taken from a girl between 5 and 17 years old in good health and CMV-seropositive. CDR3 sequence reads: CASSRGQFYEQYF. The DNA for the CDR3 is TGTGCCAGCAGCCGGGGACAGTTTTACGAGCAGTACTTC.